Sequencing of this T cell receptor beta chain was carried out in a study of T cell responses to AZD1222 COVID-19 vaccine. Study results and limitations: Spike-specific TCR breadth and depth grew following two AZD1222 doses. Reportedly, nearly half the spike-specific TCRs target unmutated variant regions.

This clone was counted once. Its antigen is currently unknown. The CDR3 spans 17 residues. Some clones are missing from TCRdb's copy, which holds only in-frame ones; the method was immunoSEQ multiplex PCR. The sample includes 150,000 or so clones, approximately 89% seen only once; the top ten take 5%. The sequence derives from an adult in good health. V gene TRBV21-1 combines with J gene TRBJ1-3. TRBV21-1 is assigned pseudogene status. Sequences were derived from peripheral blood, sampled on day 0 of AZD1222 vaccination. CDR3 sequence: CASSKFWSGFYGNTIYF. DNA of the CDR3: TGTGCCAGCAGCAAATTTTGGTCGGGGTTCTATGGAAACACCATATATTTT.